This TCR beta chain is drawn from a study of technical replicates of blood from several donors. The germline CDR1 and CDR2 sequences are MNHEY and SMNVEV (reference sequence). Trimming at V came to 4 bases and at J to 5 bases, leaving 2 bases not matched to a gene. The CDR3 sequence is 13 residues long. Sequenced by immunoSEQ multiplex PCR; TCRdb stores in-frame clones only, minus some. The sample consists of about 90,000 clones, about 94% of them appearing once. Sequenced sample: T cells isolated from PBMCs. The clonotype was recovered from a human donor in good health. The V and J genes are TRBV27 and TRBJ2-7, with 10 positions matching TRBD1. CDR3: CASSWGQGNEQYF. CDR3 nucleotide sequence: TGTGCCAGCAGTTGGGGACAGGGGAACGAGCAGTACTTC.